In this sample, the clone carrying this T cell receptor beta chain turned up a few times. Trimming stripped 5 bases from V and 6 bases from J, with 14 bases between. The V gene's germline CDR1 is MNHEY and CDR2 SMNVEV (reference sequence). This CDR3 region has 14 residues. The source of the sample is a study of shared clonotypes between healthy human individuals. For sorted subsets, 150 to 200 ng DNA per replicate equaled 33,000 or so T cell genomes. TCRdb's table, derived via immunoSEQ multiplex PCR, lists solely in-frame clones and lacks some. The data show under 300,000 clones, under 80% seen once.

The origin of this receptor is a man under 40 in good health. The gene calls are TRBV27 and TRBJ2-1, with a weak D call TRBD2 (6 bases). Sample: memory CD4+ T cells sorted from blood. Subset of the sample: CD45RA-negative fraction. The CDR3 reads CASSPTREPNEQFF. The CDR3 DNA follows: TGTGCCAGCAGTCCTACGCGGGAACCCAATGAGCAGTTCTTC.